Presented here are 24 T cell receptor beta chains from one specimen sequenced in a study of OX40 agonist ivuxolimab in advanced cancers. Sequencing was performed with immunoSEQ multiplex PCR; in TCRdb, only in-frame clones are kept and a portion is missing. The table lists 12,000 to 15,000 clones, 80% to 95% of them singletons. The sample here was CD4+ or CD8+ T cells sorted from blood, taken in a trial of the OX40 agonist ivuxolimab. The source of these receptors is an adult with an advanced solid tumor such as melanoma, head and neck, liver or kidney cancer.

The CDR3 nucleotides read TGTGCCTGGAGTGTGCGGACAGGGGTAGGAAACACCATATATTTT. Its protein is CAWSVRTGVGNTIYF. J is TRBJ1-3 and V is TRBV30; TRBD1 agrees at 9 bases. With 0 bases clipped from V and 4 bases from J, the junction kept 4 bases outside the gene matches. Per germline, CDR1 GTSNPN and CDR2 SVGIG (reference sequence). The CDR3 consists of 15 residues.

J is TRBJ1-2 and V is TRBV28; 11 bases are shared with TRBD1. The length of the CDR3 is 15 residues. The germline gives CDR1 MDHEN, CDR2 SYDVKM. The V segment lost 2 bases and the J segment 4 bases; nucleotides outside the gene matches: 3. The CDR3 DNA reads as TGTGCCAGCAGTTTAGTAGGGACAGGGGGCTATGGCTACACCTTC. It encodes CASSLVGTGGYGYTF.

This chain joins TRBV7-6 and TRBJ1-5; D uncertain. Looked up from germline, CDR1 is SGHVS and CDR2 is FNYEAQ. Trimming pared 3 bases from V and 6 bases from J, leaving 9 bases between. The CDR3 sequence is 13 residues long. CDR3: CASSLSDGQPQHF. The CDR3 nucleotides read TGTGCCAGCAGCTTGTCGGACGGTCAGCCCCAGCATTTT. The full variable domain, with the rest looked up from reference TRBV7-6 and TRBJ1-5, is GAGVSQSPRYKVTKRGQDVALRCDPISGHVSLYWYRQALGQGPEFLTYFNYEAQQDKSGLPNDRFSAERPEGSISTLTIQRTEQRDSAMYRCASSLSDGQPQHFGDGTRLSIL.

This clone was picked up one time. The CDR3 reads CASKMTGGGDGYTF. The CDR3 nucleotides are TGTGCCAGCAAAATGACAGGGGGCGGGGATGGCTACACCTTC. V usage is TRBV27 and J usage is TRBJ1-2; 10 bases are a match to TRBD1. Germline V CDR1 and CDR2: MNHEY, SMNVEV (reference sequence). The CDR3 runs to 14 residues. V trimming: 7 bases; J trimming: 6 bases; junction bases outside the gene matches: 8.

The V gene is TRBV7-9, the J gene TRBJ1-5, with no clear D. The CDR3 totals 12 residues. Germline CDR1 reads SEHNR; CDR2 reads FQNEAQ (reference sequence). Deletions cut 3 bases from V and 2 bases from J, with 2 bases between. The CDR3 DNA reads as TGTGCCAGCAGCTTGGGCAATCAGCCCCAGCATTTT. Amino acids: CASSLGNQPQHF.

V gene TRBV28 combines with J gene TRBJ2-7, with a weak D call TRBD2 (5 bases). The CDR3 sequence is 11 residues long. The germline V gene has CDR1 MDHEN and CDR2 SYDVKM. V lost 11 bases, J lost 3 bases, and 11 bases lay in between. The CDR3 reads CAEGSGYEQYF. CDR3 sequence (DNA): TGTGCCGAAGGCAGCGGCTACGAGCAGTACTTC.

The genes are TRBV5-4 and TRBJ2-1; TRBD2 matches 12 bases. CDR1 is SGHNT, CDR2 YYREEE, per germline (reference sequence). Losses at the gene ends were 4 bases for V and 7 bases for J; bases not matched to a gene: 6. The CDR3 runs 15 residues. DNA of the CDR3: TGTGCCAGCAGCCCCGGGACTAGCGGGTCAAATGAGCAGTTCTTC. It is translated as CASSPGTSGSNEQFF.

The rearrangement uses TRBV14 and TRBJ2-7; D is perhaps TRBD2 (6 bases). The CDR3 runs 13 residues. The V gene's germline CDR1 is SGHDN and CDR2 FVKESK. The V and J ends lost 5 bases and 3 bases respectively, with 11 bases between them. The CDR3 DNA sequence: TGTGCCAGCAGCTCGGGACTCTTCTACGAGCAGTACTTC. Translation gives CASSSGLFYEQYF.

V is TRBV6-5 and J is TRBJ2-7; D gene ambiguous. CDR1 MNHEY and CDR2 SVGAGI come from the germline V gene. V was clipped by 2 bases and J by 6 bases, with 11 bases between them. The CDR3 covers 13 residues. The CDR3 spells CASSYVGLGEQYF. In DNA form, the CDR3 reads TGTGCCAGCAGTTACGTAGGGCTCGGCGAGCAGTACTTC.

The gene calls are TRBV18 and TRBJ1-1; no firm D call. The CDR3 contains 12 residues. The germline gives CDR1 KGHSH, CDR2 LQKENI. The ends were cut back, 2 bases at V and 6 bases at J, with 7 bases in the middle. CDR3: CASSPLGSEAFF. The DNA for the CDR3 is TGTGCCAGCTCACCATTGGGGTCTGAAGCTTTCTTT.

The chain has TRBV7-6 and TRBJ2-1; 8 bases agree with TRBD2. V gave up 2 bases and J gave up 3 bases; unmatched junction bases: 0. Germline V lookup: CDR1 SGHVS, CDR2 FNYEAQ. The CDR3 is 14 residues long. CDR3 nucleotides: TGTGCCAGCAGCTTAAGCGGGAGCTACAATGAGCAGTTCTTC. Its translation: CASSLSGSYNEQFF.

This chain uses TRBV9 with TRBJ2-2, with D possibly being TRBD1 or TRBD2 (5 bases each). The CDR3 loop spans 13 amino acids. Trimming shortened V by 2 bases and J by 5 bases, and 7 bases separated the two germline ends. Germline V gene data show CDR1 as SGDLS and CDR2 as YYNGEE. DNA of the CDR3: TGTGCCAGCAGCGTTTGGGGGACCGGGGAGCTGTTTTTT. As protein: CASSVWGTGELFF.

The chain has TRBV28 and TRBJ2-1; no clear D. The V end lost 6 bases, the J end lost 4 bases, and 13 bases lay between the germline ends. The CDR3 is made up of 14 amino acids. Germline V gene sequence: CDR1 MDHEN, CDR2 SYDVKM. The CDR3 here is CASRSYSPYNEQFF. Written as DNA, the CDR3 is TGTGCCAGCAGGTCTTACAGCCCATACAATGAGCAGTTCTTC.

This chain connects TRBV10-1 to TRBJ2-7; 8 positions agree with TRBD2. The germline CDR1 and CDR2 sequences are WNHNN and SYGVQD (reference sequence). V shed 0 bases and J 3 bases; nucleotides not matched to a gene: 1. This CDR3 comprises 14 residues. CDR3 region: CASSESLAGYEQYF. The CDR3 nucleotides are TGCGCCAGCAGTGAGTCGCTAGCGGGCTACGAGCAGTACTTC.

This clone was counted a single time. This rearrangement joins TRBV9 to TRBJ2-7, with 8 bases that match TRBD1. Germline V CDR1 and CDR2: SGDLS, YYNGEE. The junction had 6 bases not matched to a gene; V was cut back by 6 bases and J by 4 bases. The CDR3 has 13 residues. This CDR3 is CASNSGQGYEQYF. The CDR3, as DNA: TGTGCCAGCAATAGTGGACAGGGATACGAGCAGTACTTC.

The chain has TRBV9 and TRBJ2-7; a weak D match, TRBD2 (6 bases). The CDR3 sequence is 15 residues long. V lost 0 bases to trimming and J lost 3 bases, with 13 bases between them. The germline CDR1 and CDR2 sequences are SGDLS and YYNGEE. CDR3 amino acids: CASSVGTNGGYEQYF. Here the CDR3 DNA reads TGTGCCAGCAGCGTAGGGACAAACGGGGGCTACGAGCAGTACTTC.

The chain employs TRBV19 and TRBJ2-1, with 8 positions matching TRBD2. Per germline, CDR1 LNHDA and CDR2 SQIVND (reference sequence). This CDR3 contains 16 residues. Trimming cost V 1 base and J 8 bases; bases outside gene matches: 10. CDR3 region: CASSIGQGLEVHEQFF. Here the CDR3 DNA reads TGTGCCAGTAGTATAGGCCAGGGACTAGAAGTCCATGAGCAGTTCTTC.

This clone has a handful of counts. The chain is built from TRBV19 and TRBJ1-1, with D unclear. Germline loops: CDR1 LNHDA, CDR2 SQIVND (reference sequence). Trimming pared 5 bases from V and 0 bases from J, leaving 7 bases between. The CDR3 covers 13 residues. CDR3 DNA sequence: TGTGCCAGTAGTGTCTATATGAACACTGAAGCTTTCTTT. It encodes CASSVYMNTEAFF.

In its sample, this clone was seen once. In DNA, the CDR3 is TGTGCCAGCAGTCCCGGGGGCCTAAATGAAAAACTGTTTTTT. It yields the protein CASSPGGLNEKLFF. This chain connects TRBV13 to TRBJ1-4; D may be TRBD1 (6 bases). The CDR3 length is 14 residues. Trimming left V 6 bases short and J 5 bases short, with 13 bases between. Germline V gene sequence: CDR1 PRHDT, CDR2 FYEKMQ (reference sequence).

For the CDR3, the DNA is TGTGCCAGCAGCGTGGGTAGCAATCAGCCCCAGCATTTT. As protein: CASSVGSNQPQHF. The chain links TRBV9 to TRBJ1-5; D call uncertain. The CDR3 spans 13 residues. V dropped 2 bases and J dropped 0 bases, with 3 bases sitting between them. From germline, CDR1 is SGDLS and CDR2 YYNGEE.

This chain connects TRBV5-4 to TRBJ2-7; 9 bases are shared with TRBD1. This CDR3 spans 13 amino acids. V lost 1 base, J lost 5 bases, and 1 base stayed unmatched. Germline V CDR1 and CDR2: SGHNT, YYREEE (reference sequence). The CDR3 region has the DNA TGTGCCAGCAGCTTGTGGACAGGGGACGAGCAGTACTTC. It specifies CASSLWTGDEQYF.

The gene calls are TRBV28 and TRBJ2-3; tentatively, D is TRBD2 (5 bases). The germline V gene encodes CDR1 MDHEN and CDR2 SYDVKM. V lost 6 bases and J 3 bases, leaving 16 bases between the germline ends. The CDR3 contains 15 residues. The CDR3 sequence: CASSPRAEETDTQYF. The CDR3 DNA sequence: TGTGCCAGCAGCCCGAGGGCCGAGGAGACAGATACGCAGTATTTT.

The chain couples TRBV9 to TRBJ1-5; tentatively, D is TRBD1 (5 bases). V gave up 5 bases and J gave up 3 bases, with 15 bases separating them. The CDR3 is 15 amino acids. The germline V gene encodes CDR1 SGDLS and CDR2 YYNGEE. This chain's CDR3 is CASSSTGTPNQPQHF. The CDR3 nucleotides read TGTGCCAGCAGTTCCACGGGGACCCCCAATCAGCCCCAGCATTTT.

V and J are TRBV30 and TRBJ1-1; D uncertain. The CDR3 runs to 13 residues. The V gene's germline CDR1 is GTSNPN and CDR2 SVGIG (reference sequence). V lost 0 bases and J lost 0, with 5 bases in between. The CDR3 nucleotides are TGTGCCTGGAGTGTCCAGATGAACACTGAAGCTTTCTTT. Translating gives CAWSVQMNTEAFF.